Listed here are 11 T cell receptor beta chains from one sample, sequenced in a study of control samples from healthy donors and cancer patients (dated by TCRdb to about 2020). Receptor amplification or capture employed the immunoSEQ multiplex PCR assay. What TCRdb holds here is the immuneACCESS table cut down to in-frame rearrangements. Part of the clones is not present; checked against another copy, under half of the missing clones reflect an unresolved V gene, and the others are unexplained. In all, the sample holds about 150,000 clones, and approximately 94% of those were seen once. The top ten constitute around 5.4% of the sample. Sequenced sample: blood. All receptors derive from a man aged 35-49 years in good health.

Of note for this clone: This CDR3 is also generated by other DNA sequences in the sample. The V call is TRBV5-1, the J call TRBJ1-2; no firm D call. Trimming pared 0 bases from V and 2 bases from J, leaving 5 bases between. The CDR3 is 13 amino acids. Germline CDR1 is SGHRS and CDR2 is YFSETQ. Written as DNA, the CDR3 is TGCGCCAGCAGCTTGGAAGGAAACTATGGCTACACCTTC. Its translation: CASSLEGNYGYTF.

The chain carries TRBV6-2 or TRBV6-3 and TRBJ1-2; D remains ambiguous. This CDR3 has 13 amino acids. Trimming removed 5 bases from V and 5 bases from J, with 12 bases in between. CDR1 and CDR2 (germline): MNHEY, SVGEGT. The CDR3 here is CASSLPPSYGYTF. Here the CDR3 DNA reads TGTGCCAGCAGTCTCCCCCCCTCATATGGCTACACCTTC.

V is TRBV5-1 and J is TRBJ1-1, with D maybe TRBD1 (6 bases). Germline values: CDR1 SGHRS, CDR2 YFSETQ. V was pared by 2 bases and J by 4 bases, with 9 bases between. The CDR3 is made up of 13 amino acids. The CDR3 region has the DNA TGCGCCAGCAGCTTACAGGGAGGCACTGAAGCTTTCTTT. Translated: CASSLQGGTEAFF.

This clone was observed a single time. This sequence joins TRBV18 and TRBJ1-3, with D possibly being TRBD1 (6 bases). Germline-derived CDR1 and CDR2 are KGHSH and LQKENI. The CDR3 runs to 13 residues. Trimming cost V 3 bases and J 8 bases, with 11 bases left between them. Here the CDR3 reads CASSPGQTDTIYF. The CDR3 DNA follows: TGTGCCAGCTCACCTGGACAGACGGACACCATATATTTT.

The chain has TRBV5-4 and TRBJ2-1; 11 bases are shared with TRBD2. V was clipped by 2 bases and J by 0 bases; unmatched bases: 4. This CDR3 contains 17 residues. The germline CDR1 and CDR2 sequences are SGHNT and YYREEE (reference sequence). Written as DNA, the CDR3 is TGTGCCAGCAGCTTTCGACTAGCGGGGAACTCCTACAATGAGCAGTTCTTC. This codes for CASSFRLAGNSYNEQFF.

The chain recombines TRBV27 with TRBJ1-2, with D unresolved. The CDR3 totals 14 residues. Germline V gene lookup returns CDR1 MNHEY and CDR2 SMNVEV (reference sequence). Trimming removed 0 bases from V and 1 base from J, with 6 bases in between. The CDR3 loop reads CASSLSNSNYGYTF. In DNA form, the CDR3 reads TGTGCCAGCAGTTTATCGAACAGTAACTATGGCTACACCTTC.

This clone is a singleton in its sample. The chain employs TRBV28 and TRBJ1-2; TRBD1 matches 7 bases. The germline gives CDR1 MDHEN, CDR2 SYDVKM. Unmatched junction bases numbered 3, after V lost 6 bases and J lost 5 bases. The CDR3 extends over 12 amino acids. The CDR3 sequence is CASSQGGYGYTF. CDR3 coding DNA: TGTGCCAGCAGCCAGGGGGGATATGGCTACACCTTC.

The chain uses TRBV19 and TRBJ1-5; the D is unclear. Per the germline V gene, CDR1 is LNHDA and CDR2 is SQIVND (reference sequence). V lost 2 bases and J 6 bases, leaving 5 bases between the germline ends. The CDR3 is made up of 12 amino acids. Here the CDR3 reads CASSILGQPQHF. DNA of the CDR3: TGTGCCAGTAGTATACTGGGTCAGCCCCAGCATTTT.

This chain links TRBV5-6 with TRBJ2-2, with 8 bases lining up with TRBD2. From germline, CDR1 is SGHDT and CDR2 YYEEEE. The CDR3 sequence is 18 residues long. V shed 0 bases and J 1 base; nucleotides not matched to a gene: 8. The CDR3 coding sequence is TGTGCCAGCAGCTTGGACAGCGGGGGCCTCCGGAACACCGGGGAGCTGTTTTTT. The encoded protein is CASSLDSGGLRNTGELFF.

The rearrangement links TRBV28 to TRBJ2-7; tentatively, D is TRBD1 or TRBD2 (6 bases each). CDR1 MDHEN and CDR2 SYDVKM come from the germline V gene. V was cut by 6 bases and J by 4 bases, with 22 bases left in between. This CDR3 is built from 16 residues. The CDR3 DNA reads TGTGCCAGCAGGAGCCCCCTAGGGGGGAAGGGATACGAGCAGTACTTC. Protein sequence: CASRSPLGGKGYEQYF.

The V and J genes are TRBV13 and TRBJ1-1, with 8 bases aligning to TRBD1. Germline values: CDR1 PRHDT, CDR2 FYEKMQ (reference sequence). The CDR3 sequence is 14 residues long. V gave up 7 bases and J gave up 0 bases; unmatched junction bases: 4. DNA for the CDR3: TGTGCCAGCACCTGGACAGGGATGAACACTGAAGCTTTCTTT. This translates into CASTWTGMNTEAFF.